This T cell receptor beta chain was observed in a study of siplizumab effects on memory and regulatory T cells (dated by TCRdb to about 2019). Study-level background: The effect of the anti-CD2 antibody siplizumab on alloreactive T-cell subsets was examined in allogeneic mixed lymphocyte reactions constructed from human PBMCs.

Here is what the overall study found, with its caveats: Whether proliferating Tregs from siplizumab cultures actually had suppressive function was not functionally confirmed. Siplizumab significantly reduced the cumulative frequency of alloreactive sequences traceable to unstimulated CD4+ memory T cells. Because sequences at frequencies below about 10^-5 were poorly captured, only a minor fraction of alloreactive clones could be mapped back to unstimulated subsets. In reactions with siplizumab, an average of roughly 69% of mappable alloreactive CD4+ clones were Treg-derived, compared with around 30% in control reactions. Unstimulated naive T cells appeared to be more diverse than memory T cells, and naive cells seemed to make a substantial contribution to the alloresponse. For roughly 80-96% of proliferating CD4+ or CD8+ clones, no naive or memory phenotype could be assigned.

Library preparation used the immunoSEQ multiplex PCR assay. Each sample had some 94,000 TCR templates assayed by the deep sequencing platform. Genomic DNA extracted from sorted T cells was used for TCRbeta CDR3 sequencing. Regarding the original processing steps: The R programming language was used for clonal analysis of the TCRbeta CDR3 data. Alloreactive CD4+ and CD8+ clones were defined by comparing unstimulated samples with post-reaction CFSE-low samples. By matching sequences to the repertoires of sorted unstimulated Treg and non-Treg cells, each alloreactive CD4+ clone was assigned a regulatory or non-regulatory origin. TCRdb provides this immuneACCESS table in a form limited to in-frame rearrangements. Some clones are lacking; in checked studies, under half of them reflect an unresolved V gene, and why the rest are absent is not known. V and J calls and clone size are given by that table; D and trimming were obtained from the DNA. The sample table records about 64,000 clones; 90% to 98% of these occur just once. The top ten clonotypes cover about 0.091% of the sample.

To note about this clone: No antigen is known for it. The sample holds no much larger clone one base away, and base qualities are not on file.

Unstimulated CD4+ memory cells were also sequenced in three donor pairs, together with CD4+ naive, CD8+ TEMRA, CD8+ naive and CD8+ effector memory subsets. Sorted unstimulated T cells and proliferating T cells recovered from mixed lymphocyte reactions were subjected to TCRbeta CDR3 sequencing. Fresh whole blood from 9 to 11 HLA-typed healthy donors was used as the source from which PBMCs were isolated. Based on the germline V gene, the CDR1 and CDR2 sequences are LGHNA and YSLEER. Inclusive of the bounding cysteine and phenylalanine, the CDR3 is 15 residues long. Kept here is only the CDR3 DNA, which spans 45 bases and is read in frame from base 1. Trimming leaves V shorter by 3 bases and J shorter by 3 bases, with the junction holding 1 base beyond the gene matches.

Here the chain combines TRBV4-3 and TRBJ2-2, with TRBD1 identical over 10 junction bases. The sequence derives from a human donor in good health. The source material was naive CD8+ T cells sorted from blood. The sample's cell subset or site label, in plain terms: unstimulated naive T cells. In nucleotides, the sequence is TGCGCCAGCAGCCAGGGGACAGGGGACACCGGGGAGCTGTTTTTT. Translated, this gives CASSQGTGDTGELFF.